This T cell receptor (beta chain) was documented in a study of blood T cell repertoires in COVID-19. This CDR3 region has 12 residues. V lost 1 base, J lost 16 bases, and 14 bases lay in between. Germline loops: CDR1 LGHDT, CDR2 YNNKEL (reference sequence). Per the original methods: The authors estimated nucleated cell counts from reference gene primer amplification. This table comes from immunoSEQ multiplex PCR, and its TCRdb copy is limited to in-frame clones, with some not included. The DNA was the basis for D and trimming; V, J and clone size are from that table. The table lists about 250,000 clones, 83% of them singletons, with around 5.2% in the top ten.

J is TRBJ1-5 and V is TRBV3-1 (or the pseudogene TRBV3-2), with no clear D. The sequenced sample was peripheral blood. This receptor was obtained from a human donor in a cohort sampled during active COVID-19. The CDR3 is CASSQGIGHHHF. The DNA of the CDR3 is TGTGCCAGCAGCCAAGGAATTGGGCATCATCATTTT.